One T cell receptor beta chain is described in this entry. No antigen is known for it. Amplification used 60 Vbeta primers and 13 Jbeta primers. Using immunoSEQ multiplex PCR, the repertoire was profiled, and TCRdb retains in-frame clones only, with some absent. Of approximately 170,000 clones listed, about three quarters were seen once; the top ten hold approximately 6.8%. These data are taken from a study of cytomegalovirus exposure and HLA in healthy donors. Study-wide points: Most TCR sequences were uncommon, yet certain public TCRs appeared in many donors.

Germline values: CDR1 SGDLS, CDR2 YYNGEE. CDR3 length equals 15 residues. V was pared by 0 bases and J by 5 bases, with 12 bases between. Sequencing was performed on PBMCs. The sequence was collected from a woman in her thirties or forties in good health and CMV-seropositive. The chain is built from TRBV9 and TRBJ1-5; D is unclear. This chain's CDR3 is CASSVGVESYQPQHF. The CDR3 DNA sequence: TGTGCCAGCAGCGTAGGCGTAGAGAGCTATCAGCCCCAGCATTTT.